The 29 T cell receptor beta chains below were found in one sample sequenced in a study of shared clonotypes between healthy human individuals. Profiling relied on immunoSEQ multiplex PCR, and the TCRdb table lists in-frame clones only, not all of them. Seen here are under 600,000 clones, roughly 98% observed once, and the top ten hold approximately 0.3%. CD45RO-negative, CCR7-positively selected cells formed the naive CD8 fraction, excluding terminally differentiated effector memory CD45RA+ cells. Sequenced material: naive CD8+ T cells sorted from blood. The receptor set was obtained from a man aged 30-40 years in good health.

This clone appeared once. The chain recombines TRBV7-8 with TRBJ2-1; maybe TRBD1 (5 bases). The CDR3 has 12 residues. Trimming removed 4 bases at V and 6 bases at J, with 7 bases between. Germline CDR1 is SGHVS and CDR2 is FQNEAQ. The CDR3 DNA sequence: TGTGCCAGCAGCTGGGGCGTCAATGAGCAGTTCTTC. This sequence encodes CASSWGVNEQFF.

DNA of the CDR3: TGTGCCACCAGCAGTTCCCGTCGACCCCACAATGAGCAGTTCTTC. This gives the protein CATSSSRRPHNEQFF. J is TRBJ2-1 and V is TRBV15; no reliable D call. V dropped 3 bases and J dropped 5 bases, with 14 bases sitting between them. The V gene's germline CDR1 is LNHNV and CDR2 YYDKDF (reference sequence). This CDR3 has 15 amino acids. The full variable domain, its missing parts supplied by reference TRBV15 and TRBJ2-1, is DAMVIQNPRYQVTQFGKPVTLSCSQTLNHNVMYWYQQKSSQAPKLLFHYYDKDFNNEADTPDNFQSRRPNTSFCFLDIRSPGLGDTAMYLCATSSSRRPHNEQFFGPGTRLTVL.

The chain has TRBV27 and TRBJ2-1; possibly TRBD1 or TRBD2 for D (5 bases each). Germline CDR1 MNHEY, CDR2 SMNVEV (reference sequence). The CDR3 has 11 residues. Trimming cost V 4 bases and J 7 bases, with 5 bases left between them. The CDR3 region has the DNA TGTGCCAGCAGTTGGGGGAATGAGCAGTTCTTC. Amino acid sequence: CASSWGNEQFF.

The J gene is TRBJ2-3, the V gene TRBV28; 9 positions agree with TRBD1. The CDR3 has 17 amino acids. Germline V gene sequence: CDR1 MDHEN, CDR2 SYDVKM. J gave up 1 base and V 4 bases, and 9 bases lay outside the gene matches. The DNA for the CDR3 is TGTGCCAGCAGTTCCGGGACAGGGTTTGTGGGCACAGATACGCAGTATTTT. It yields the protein CASSSGTGFVGTDTQYF.

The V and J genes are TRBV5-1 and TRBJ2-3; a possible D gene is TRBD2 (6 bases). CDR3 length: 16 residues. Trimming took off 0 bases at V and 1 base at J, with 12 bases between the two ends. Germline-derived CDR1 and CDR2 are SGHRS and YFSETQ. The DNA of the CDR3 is TGCGCCAGCAGCTTGGAGGTAGCGGTCGGCACAGATACGCAGTATTTT. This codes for CASSLEVAVGTDTQYF.

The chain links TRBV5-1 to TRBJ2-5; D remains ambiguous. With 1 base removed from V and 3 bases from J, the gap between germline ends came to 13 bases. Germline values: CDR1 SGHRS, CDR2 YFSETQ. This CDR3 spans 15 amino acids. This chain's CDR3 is CASSLSIGVKETQYF. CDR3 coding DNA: TGCGCCAGCAGCTTGTCAATTGGAGTCAAAGAGACCCAGTACTTC.

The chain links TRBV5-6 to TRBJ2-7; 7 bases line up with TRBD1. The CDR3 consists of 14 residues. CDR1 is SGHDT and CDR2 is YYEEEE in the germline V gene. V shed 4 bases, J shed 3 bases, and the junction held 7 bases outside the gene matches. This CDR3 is CASSGWDSHYEQYF. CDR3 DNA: TGTGCCAGCAGCGGGTGGGACAGCCACTACGAGCAGTACTTC.

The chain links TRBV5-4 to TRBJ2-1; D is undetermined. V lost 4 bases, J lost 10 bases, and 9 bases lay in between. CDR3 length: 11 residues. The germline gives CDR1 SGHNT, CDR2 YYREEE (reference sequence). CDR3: CASSQDWEQFF. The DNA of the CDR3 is TGTGCCAGCAGCCAAGATTGGGAGCAGTTCTTC.

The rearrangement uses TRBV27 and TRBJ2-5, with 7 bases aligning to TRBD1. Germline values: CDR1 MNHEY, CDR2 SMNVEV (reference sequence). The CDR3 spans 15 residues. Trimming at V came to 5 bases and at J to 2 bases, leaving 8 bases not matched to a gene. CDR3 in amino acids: CASSLRQGGQETQYF. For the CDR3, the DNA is TGTGCCAGCAGTCTTCGACAGGGTGGGCAAGAGACCCAGTACTTC.

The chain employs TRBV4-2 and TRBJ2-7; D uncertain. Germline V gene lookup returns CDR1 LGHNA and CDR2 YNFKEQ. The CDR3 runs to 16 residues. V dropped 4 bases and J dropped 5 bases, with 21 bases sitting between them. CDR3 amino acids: CASSPLGNARADEQYF. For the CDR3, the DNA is TGTGCCAGCAGCCCCCTAGGGAACGCCCGAGCTGACGAGCAGTACTTC.

CDR3 in amino acids: CASTSGGGREQYF. Here the CDR3 DNA reads TGTGCCAGCACTAGCGGAGGGGGGCGCGAGCAGTACTTC. The rearrangement uses TRBV6-5 and TRBJ2-7; D may be TRBD2 (7 bases). Trimming stripped 7 bases from V and 6 bases from J, with 16 bases between. This CDR3 contains 13 residues. Germline V gene lookup returns CDR1 MNHEY and CDR2 SVGAGI.

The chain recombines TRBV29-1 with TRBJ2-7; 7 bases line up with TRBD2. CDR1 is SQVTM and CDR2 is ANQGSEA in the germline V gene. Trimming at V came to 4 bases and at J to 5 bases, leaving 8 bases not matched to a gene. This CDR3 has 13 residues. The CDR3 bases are TGCAGCGTTGGGGGACTAAAGCTAGACGAGCAGTACTTC. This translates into CSVGGLKLDEQYF.

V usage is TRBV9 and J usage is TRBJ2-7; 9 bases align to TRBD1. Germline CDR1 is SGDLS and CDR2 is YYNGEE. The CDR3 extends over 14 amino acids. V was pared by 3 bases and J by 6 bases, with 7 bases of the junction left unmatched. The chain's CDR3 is CASSEQGQGGEQYF. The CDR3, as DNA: TGTGCCAGCAGCGAACAGGGACAGGGTGGCGAGCAGTACTTC.

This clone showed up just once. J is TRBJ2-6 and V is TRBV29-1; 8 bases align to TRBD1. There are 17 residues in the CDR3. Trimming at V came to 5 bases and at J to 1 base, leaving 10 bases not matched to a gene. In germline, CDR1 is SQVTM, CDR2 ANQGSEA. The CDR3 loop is CSVTTRDRRSGANVLTF. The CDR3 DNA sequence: TGCAGCGTTACTACCCGGGACAGGCGGTCTGGGGCCAACGTCCTGACTTTC.

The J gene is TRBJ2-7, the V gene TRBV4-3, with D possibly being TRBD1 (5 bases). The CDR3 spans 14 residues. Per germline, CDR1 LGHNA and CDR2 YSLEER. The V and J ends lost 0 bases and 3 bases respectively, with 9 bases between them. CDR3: CASSQDDSYYEQYF. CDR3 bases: TGCGCCAGCAGCCAAGATGACAGTTACTACGAGCAGTACTTC.

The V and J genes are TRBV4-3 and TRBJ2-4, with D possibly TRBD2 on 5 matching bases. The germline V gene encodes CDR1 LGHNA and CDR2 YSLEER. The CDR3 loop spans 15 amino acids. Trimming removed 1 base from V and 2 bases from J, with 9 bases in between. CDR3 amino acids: CASSQGRGTKNIQYF. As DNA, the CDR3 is TGCGCCAGCAGCCAAGGGAGAGGGACCAAAAACATTCAGTACTTC.

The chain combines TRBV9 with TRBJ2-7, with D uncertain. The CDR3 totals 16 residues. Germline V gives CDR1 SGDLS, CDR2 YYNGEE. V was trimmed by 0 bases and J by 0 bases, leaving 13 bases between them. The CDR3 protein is CASSVGQSTVSYEQYF. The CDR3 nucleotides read TGTGCCAGCAGCGTAGGGCAGTCTACAGTCTCCTACGAGCAGTACTTC.

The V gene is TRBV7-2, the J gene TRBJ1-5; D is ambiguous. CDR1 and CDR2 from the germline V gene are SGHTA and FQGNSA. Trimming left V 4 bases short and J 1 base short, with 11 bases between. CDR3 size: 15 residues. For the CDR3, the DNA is TGTGCCAGCAGCTATGGAATCGCAAGCAATCAGCCCCAGCATTTT. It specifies CASSYGIASNQPQHF.

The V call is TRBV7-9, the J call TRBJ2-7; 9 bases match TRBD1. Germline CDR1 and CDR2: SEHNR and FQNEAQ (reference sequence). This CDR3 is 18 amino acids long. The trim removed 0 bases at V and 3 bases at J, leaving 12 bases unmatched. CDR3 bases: TGTGCCAGCAGCTTAGCGGCCTGGGGACAGGGTAATTTCTACGAGCAGTACTTC. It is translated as CASSLAAWGQGNFYEQYF.

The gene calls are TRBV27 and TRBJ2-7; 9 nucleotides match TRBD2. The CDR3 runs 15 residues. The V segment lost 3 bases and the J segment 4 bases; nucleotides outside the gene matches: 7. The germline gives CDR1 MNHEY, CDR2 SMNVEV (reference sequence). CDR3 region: CASSLVAGEFYEQYF. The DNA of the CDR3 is TGTGCCAGCAGTTTGGTAGCGGGAGAATTTTACGAGCAGTACTTC.

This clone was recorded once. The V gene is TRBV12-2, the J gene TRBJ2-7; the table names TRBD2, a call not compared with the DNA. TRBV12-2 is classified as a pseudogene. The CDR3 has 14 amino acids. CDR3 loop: CASPQPGRPSEQYF. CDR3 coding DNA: TGTGCAAGTCCCCAACCGGGAAGGCCCAGCGAGCAGTACTTC.

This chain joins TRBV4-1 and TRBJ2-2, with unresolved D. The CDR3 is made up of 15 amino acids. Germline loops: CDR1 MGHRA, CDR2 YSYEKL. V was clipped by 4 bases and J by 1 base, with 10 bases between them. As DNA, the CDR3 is TGCGCCAGCAGCCCCCAGGTAGGGAACACCGGGGAGCTGTTTTTT. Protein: CASSPQVGNTGELFF.

The DNA for the CDR3 is TGCAGCGTTGGCCGGGACAGGGGTTACGAGCAGTACTTC. Its protein product is CSVGRDRGYEQYF. The chain links TRBV29-1 to TRBJ2-7, with TRBD1 matching over 10 bases. The J segment lost 4 bases and the V segment lost 4 bases, leaving 4 bases of the junction unmatched. The CDR3 loop spans 13 amino acids. Germline V gives CDR1 SQVTM, CDR2 ANQGSEA.

CDR3 DNA sequence: TGCAGCGTTGAAGGTTTTACCCTTAAATTGGGCAATGAGCAGTTCTTC. Protein: CSVEGFTLKLGNEQFF. The V call is TRBV29-1, the J call TRBJ2-1; no clear D gene. Germline V gene lookup returns CDR1 SQVTM and CDR2 ANQGSEA. The CDR3 has 16 residues. Trimming stripped 1 base from V and 6 bases from J, with 19 bases between.

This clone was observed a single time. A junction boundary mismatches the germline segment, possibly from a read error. CDR3 residues: CASSYDRDSGPNSGELFF. Written as DNA, the CDR3 is TGTGCCAGCAGCTACGACCGGGACTCAGGGCCCAACAGCGGGGAGCTGTTTTTT. The chain is built from TRBV7-6 and TRBJ2-2, with a possible D match to TRBD2 (6 bases). This CDR3 spans 18 amino acids. Germline V gene sequence: CDR1 SGHVS, CDR2 FNYEAQ.

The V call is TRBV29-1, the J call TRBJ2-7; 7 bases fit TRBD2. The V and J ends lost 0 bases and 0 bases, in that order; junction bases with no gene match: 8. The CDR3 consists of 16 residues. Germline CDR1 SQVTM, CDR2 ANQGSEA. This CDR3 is CSVEDPQAGNSYEQYF. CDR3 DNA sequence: TGCAGCGTTGAAGATCCCCAAGCGGGGAACTCCTACGAGCAGTACTTC.

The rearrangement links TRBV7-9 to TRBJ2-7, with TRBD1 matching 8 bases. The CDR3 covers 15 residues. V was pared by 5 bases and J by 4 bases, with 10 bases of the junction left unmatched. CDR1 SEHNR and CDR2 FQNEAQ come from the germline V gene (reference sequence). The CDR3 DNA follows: TGTGCCAGCAGCCCCGGGGACCAGGGGGCGTACGAGCAGTACTTC. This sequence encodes CASSPGDQGAYEQYF. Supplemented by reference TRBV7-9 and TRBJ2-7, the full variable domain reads DTGVSQNPRHKITKRGQNVTFRCDPISEHNRLYWYRQTLGQGPEFLTYFQNEAQLEKSRLLSDRFSAERPKGSFSTLEIQRTEQGDSAMYLCASSPGDQGAYEQYFGPGTRLTVT.

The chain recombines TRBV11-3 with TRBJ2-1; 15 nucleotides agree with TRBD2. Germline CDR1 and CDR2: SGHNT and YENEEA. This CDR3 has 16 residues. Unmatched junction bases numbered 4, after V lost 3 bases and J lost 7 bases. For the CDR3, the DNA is TGTGCCAGCAGCTTCCGGACTAGCGGGAGGGGGAATGAGCAGTTCTTC. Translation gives CASSFRTSGRGNEQFF.

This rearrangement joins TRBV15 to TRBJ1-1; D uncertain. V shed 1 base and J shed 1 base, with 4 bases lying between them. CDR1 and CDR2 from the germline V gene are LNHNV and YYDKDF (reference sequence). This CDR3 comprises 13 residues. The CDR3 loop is CATSRAQNTEAFF. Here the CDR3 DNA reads TGTGCCACCAGCAGAGCCCAGAACACTGAAGCTTTCTTT.